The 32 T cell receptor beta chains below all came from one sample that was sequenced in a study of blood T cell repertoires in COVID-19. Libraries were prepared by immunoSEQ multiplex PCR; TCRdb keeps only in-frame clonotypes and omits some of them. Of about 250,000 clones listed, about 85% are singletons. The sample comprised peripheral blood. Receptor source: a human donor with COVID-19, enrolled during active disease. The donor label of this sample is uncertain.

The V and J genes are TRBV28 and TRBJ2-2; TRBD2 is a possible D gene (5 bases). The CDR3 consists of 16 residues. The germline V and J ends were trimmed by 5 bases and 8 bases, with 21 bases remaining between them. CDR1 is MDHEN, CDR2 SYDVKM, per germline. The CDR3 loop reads CASSLHPSSRGGELFF. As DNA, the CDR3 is TGTGCCAGCAGTCTCCACCCCTCGTCCCGAGGGGGGGAGCTGTTTTTT.

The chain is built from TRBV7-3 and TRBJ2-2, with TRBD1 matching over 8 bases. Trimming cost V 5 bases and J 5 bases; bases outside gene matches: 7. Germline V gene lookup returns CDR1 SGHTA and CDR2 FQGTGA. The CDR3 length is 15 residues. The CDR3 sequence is CASSTAGGETGELFF. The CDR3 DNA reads TGTGCCAGCAGCACGGCAGGGGGCGAAACCGGGGAGCTGTTTTTT.

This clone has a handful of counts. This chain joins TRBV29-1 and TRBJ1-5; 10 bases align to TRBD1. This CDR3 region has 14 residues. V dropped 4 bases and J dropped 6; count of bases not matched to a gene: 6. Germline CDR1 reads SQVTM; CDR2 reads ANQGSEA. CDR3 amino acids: CSVGDRGVGQPQHF. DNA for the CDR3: TGCAGCGTTGGGGACAGGGGCGTTGGTCAGCCCCAGCATTTT.

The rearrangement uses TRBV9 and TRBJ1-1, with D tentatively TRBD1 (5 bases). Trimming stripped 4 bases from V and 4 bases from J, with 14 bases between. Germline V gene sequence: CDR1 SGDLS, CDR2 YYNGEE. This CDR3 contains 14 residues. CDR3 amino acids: CASSLRTSRTEAFF. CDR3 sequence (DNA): TGTGCCAGCAGCCTCCGGACATCCCGCACTGAAGCTTTCTTT.

The CDR3 here is CASSKEEQGDRNYGYTF. CDR3 DNA sequence: TGTGCCAGCAGCAAAGAAGAACAGGGGGATAGGAACTATGGCTACACCTTC. V and J are TRBV21-1 and TRBJ1-2; the DNA was not used to check the table's D call, TRBD1. TRBV21-1 is assigned pseudogene status. The CDR3 is 17 amino acids.

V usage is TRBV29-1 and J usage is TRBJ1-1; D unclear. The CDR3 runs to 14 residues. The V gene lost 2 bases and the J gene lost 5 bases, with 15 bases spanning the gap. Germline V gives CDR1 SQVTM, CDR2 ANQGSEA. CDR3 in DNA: TGCAGCGTTGAAACGGGAGGGAGAGGTACTGAAGCTTTCTTT. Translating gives CSVETGGRGTEAFF. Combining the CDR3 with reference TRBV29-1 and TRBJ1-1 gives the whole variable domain SAVISQKPSRDICQRGTSLTIQCQVDSQVTMMFWYRQQPGQSLTLIATANQGSEATYESGFVIDKFPISRPNLTFSTLTVSNMSPEDSSIYLCSVETGGRGTEAFFGQGTRLTVV.

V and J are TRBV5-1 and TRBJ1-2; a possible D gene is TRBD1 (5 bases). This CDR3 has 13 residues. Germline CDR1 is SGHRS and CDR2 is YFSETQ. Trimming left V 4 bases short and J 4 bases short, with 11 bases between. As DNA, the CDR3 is TGCGCCAGCAGCGATGGAGGGGCCTATGGCTACACCTTC. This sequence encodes CASSDGGAYGYTF.

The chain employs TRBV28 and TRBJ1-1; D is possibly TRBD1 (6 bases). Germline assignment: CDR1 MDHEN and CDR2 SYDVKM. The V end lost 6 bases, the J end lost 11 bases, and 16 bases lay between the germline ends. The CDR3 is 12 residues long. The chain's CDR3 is CASSSQGLWAFF. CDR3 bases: TGTGCCAGCAGCTCACAGGGTCTATGGGCTTTCTTT.

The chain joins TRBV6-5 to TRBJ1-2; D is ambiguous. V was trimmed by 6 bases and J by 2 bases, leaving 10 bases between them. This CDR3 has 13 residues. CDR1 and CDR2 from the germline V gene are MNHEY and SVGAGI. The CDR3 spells CASSRDMNYGYTF. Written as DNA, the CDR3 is TGTGCCAGCAGCCGAGACATGAACTATGGCTACACCTTC.

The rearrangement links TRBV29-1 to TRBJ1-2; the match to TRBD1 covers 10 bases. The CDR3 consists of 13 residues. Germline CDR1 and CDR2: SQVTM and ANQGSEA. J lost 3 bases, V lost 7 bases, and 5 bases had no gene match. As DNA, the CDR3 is TGCAGCGGGGGACAGGGGTTCGACTATGGCTACACCTTC. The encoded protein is CSGGQGFDYGYTF.

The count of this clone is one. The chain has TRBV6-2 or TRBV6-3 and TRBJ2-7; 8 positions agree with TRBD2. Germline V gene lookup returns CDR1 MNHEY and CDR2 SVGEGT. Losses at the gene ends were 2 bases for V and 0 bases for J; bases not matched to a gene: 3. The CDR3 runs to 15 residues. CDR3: CASSYVAGNSYEQYF. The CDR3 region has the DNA TGTGCCAGCAGTTACGTAGCGGGAAACTCCTACGAGCAGTACTTC.

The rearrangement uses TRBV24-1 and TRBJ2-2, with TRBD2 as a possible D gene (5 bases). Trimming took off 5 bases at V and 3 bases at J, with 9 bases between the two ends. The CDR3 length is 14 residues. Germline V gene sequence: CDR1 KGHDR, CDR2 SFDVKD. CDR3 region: CATSVTGYTGELFF. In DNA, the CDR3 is TGTGCCACCAGTGTAACGGGATACACCGGGGAGCTGTTTTTT.

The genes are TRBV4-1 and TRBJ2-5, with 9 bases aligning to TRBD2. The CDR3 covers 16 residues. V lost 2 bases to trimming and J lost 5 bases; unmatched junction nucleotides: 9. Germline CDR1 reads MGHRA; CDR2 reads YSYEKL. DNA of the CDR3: TGCGCCAGCAGCCAATACGATAGCGGGAGCTACGAGACCCAGTACTTC. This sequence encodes CASSQYDSGSYETQYF.

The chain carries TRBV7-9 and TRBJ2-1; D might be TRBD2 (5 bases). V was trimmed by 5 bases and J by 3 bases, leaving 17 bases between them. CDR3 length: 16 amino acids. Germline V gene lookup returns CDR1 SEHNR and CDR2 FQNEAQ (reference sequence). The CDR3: CASSRGSGFDYNEQFF. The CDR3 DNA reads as TGTGCCAGCAGCCGCGGCTCGGGATTCGACTACAATGAGCAGTTCTTC.

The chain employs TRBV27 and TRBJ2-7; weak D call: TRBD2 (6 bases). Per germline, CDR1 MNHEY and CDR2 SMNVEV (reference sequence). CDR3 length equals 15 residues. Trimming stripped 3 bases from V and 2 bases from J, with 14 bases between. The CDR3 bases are TGTGCCAGCAGTTTGGGTGCGGGACGGACCTACGAGCAGTACTTC. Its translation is CASSLGAGRTYEQYF.

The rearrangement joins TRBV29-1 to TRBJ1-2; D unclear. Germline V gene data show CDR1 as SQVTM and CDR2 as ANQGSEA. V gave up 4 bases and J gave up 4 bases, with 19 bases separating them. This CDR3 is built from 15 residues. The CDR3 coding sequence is TGCAGCGTTGTAGCCCGGGGAGCTGGTAGCTATGGCTACACCTTC. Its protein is CSVVARGAGSYGYTF.

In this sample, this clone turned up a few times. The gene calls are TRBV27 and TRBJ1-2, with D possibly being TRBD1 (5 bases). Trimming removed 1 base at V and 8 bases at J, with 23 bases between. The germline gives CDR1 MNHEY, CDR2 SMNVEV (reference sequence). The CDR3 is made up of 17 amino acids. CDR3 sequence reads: CASSLWSGGYSVGGYTF. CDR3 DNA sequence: TGTGCCAGCAGTTTATGGTCGGGGGGATATTCGGTGGGCGGCTACACCTTC.

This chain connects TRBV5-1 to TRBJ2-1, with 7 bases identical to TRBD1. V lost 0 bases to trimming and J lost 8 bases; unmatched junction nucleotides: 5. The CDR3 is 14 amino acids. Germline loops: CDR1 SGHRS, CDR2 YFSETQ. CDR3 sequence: CASSLEDRRDEQFF. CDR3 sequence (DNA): TGCGCCAGCAGCTTGGAGGACAGGCGGGATGAGCAGTTCTTC.

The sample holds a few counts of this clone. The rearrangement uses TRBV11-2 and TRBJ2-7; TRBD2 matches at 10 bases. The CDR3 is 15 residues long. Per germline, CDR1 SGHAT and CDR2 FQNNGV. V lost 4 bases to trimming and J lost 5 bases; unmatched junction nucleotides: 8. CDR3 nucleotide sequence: TGTGCCAGCAGCTCAGGACTAGCGGAGGCCCACGAGCAGTACTTC. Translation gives CASSSGLAEAHEQYF. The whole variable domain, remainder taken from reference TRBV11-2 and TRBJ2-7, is EAGVAQSPRYKIIEKRQSVAFWCNPISGHATLYWYQQILGQGPKLLIQFQNNGVVDDSQLPKDRFSAERLKGVDSTLKIQPAKLEDSAVYLCASSSGLAEAHEQYFGPGTRLTVT.

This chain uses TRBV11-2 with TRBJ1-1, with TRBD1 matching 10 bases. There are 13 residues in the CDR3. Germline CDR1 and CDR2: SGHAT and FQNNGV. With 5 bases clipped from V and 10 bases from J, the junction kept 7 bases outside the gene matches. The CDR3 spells CASSPGQGLVAFF. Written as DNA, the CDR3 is TGTGCCAGCAGCCCGGGACAGGGGCTTGTAGCTTTCTTT. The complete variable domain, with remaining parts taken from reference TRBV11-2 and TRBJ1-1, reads EAGVAQSPRYKIIEKRQSVAFWCNPISGHATLYWYQQILGQGPKLLIQFQNNGVVDDSQLPKDRFSAERLKGVDSTLKIQPAKLEDSAVYLCASSPGQGLVAFFGQGTRLTVV.

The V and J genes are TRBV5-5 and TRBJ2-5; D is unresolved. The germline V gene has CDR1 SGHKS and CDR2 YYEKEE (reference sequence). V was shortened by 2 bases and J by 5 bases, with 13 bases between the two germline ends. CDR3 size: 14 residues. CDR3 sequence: CASSFGLEPETQYF. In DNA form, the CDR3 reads TGTGCCAGCAGCTTTGGTCTGGAGCCGGAGACCCAGTACTTC. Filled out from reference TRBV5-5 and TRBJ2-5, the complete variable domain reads DAGVTQSPTHLIKTRGQQVTLRCSPISGHKSVSWYQQVLGQGPQFIFQYYEKEERGRGNFPDRFSARQFPNYSSELNVNALLLGDSALYLCASSFGLEPETQYFGPGTRLLVL.

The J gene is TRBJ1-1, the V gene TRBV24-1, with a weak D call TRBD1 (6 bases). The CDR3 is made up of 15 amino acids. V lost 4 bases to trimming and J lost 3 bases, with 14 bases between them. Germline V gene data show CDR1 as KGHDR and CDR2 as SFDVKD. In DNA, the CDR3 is TGTGCCACCAGTGAGGCGGGGGGGGCGGACACTGAAGCTTTCTTT. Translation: CATSEAGGADTEAFF.

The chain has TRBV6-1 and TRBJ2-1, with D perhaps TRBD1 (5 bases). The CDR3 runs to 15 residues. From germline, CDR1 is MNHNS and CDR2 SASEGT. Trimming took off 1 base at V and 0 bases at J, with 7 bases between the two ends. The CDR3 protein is CASSEGRDSYNEQFF. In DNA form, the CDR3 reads TGTGCCAGCAGTGAAGGCAGGGACTCCTACAATGAGCAGTTCTTC.

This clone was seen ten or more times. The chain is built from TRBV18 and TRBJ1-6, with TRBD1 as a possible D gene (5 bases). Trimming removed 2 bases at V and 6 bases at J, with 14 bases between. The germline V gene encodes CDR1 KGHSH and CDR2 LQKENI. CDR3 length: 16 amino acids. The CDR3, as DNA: TGTGCCAGCTCACCAGGGGCGCGGGGGGGTAATTCACCCCTCCACTTT. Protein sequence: CASSPGARGGNSPLHF. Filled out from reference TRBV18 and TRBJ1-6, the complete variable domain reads NAGVMQNPRHLVRRRGQEARLRCSPMKGHSHVYWYRQLPEEGLKFMVYLQKENIIDESGMPKERFSAEFPKEGPSILRIQQVVRGDSAAYFCASSPGARGGNSPLHFGNGTRLTVT.

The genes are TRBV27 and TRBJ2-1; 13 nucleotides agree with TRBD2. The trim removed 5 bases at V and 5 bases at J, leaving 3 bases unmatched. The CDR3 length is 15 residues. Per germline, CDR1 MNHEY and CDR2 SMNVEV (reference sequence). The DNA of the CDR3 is TGTGCCAGCAGTCCCGGGACTAGCGGGAACAATGAGCAGTTCTTC. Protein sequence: CASSPGTSGNNEQFF.

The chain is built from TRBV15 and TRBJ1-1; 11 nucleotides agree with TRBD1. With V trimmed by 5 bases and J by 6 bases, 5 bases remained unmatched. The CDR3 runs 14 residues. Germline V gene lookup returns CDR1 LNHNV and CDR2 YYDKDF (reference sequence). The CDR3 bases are TGTGCCACCAGCCCCCGGACAGGGGGCTCTGAAGCTTTCTTT. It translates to CATSPRTGGSEAFF. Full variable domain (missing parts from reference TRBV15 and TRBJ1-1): DAMVIQNPRYQVTQFGKPVTLSCSQTLNHNVMYWYQQKSSQAPKLLFHYYDKDFNNEADTPDNFQSRRPNTSFCFLDIRSPGLGDTAMYLCATSPRTGGSEAFFGQGTRLTVV.

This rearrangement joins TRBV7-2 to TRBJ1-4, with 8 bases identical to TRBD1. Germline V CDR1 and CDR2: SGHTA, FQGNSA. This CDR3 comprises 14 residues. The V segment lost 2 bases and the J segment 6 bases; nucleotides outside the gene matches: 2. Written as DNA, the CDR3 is TGTGCCAGCAGCTTATTACAGGGGGATGAAAAACTGTTTTTT. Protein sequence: CASSLLQGDEKLFF.

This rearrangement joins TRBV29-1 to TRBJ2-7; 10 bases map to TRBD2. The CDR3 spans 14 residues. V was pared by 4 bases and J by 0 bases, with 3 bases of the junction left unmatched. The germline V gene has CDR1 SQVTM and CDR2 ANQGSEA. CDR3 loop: CSVAPSGSSYEQYF. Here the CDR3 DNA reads TGCAGCGTTGCTCCTAGCGGGAGCTCCTACGAGCAGTACTTC.

The CDR3 DNA follows: TGTGCCAGCAGCTCCCGTTGGACAGGGGGATCAGATACGCAGTATTTT. Its protein is CASSSRWTGGSDTQYF. This chain uses TRBV5-8 with TRBJ2-3, with 10 positions matching TRBD1. The J segment lost 4 bases and the V segment lost 3 bases, leaving 8 bases of the junction unmatched. The CDR3 spans 16 residues. The germline gives CDR1 SGHTS, CDR2 YDEGEE.

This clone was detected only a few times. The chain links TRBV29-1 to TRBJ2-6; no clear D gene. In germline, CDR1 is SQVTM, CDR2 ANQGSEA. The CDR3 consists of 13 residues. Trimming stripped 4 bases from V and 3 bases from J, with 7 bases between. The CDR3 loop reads CSVGGVGANVLTF. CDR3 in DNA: TGCAGCGTTGGAGGTGTTGGGGCCAACGTCCTGACTTTC.

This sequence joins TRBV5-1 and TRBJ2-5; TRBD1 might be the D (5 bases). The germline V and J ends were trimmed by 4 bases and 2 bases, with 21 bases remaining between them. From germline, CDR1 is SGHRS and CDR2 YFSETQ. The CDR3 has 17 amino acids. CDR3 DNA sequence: TGCGCCAGCAGCGTAGGGGATCGGCAAACGACACAAGAGACCCAGTACTTC. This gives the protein CASSVGDRQTTQETQYF.

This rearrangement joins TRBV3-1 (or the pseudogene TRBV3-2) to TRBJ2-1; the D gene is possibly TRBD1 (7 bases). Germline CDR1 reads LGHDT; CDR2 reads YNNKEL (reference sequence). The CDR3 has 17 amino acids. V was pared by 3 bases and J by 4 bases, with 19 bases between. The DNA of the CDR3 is TGTGCCAGCAGCCAGGGGTTTGGGGGGACAGCTTACAATGAGCAGTTCTTC. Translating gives CASSQGFGGTAYNEQFF.